The 25 T cell receptor beta chains in this list originate from one sample, sequenced in a study of shared clonotypes between healthy human individuals. The method was immunoSEQ multiplex PCR; TCRdb's version includes in-frame clones alone and lacks a portion of them. The sample contains some 2.3 million clones, 90% to 95% of which appear only once. Material for sequencing was naive CD4+ T cells from PBMCs. Subset indicated: CD45RA+ positively selected. All receptors derive from a man younger than 30 in good health. Some clones in this sample may be carry-over from other donors' samples.

The gene calls are TRBV30 and TRBJ1-2, with TRBD1 as a possible D gene (5 bases). V lost 2 bases, J lost 5 bases, and 9 bases lay in between. The CDR3 extends over 12 amino acids. Germline-derived CDR1 and CDR2 are GTSNPN and SVGIG (reference sequence). In nucleotides, the CDR3 is TGTGCCTGGAGTAATAAGGGGTATGGCTACACCTTC. It codes for CAWSNKGYGYTF.

The genes are TRBV5-6 and TRBJ2-1; TRBD2 matches 10 bases. Germline V CDR1 and CDR2: SGHDT, YYEEEE. J lost 9 bases, V lost 2 bases, and 8 bases had no gene match. The CDR3 contains 15 residues. The CDR3 sequence: CASSFLSGRASEQFF. The CDR3 bases are TGTGCCAGCAGCTTCTTGAGCGGGAGGGCCAGTGAGCAGTTCTTC.

As concerns this clone: The same CDR3 arises from other DNA sequences in this sample as well. The chain has TRBV7-9 and TRBJ2-7; D is possibly TRBD2 (7 bases). This CDR3 has 14 amino acids. Germline CDR1 reads SEHNR; CDR2 reads FQNEAQ (reference sequence). V lost 2 bases to trimming and J lost 3 bases, with 11 bases between them. CDR3 loop: CASSLSGTSYEQYF. CDR3 DNA sequence: TGTGCCAGCAGCTTAAGCGGGACAAGCTACGAGCAGTACTTC.

This chain links TRBV13 with TRBJ2-3, with D hard to call. Germline V gives CDR1 PRHDT, CDR2 FYEKMQ (reference sequence). The V end was cut by 3 bases, the J end by 4 bases, with 17 bases between. There are 16 residues in the CDR3. The CDR3 sequence is CASSFGRATSSDTQYF. The DNA for the CDR3 is TGTGCCAGCAGCTTCGGAAGGGCCACCTCCTCAGATACGCAGTATTTT.

With regard to this clone: The sample carries other DNA sequences with the same CDR3. This chain uses TRBV28 with TRBJ1-5; tentatively, D is TRBD1 (5 bases). Trimming removed 6 bases from V and 4 bases from J, with 16 bases in between. CDR3 length equals 15 residues. Germline loops: CDR1 MDHEN, CDR2 SYDVKM. CDR3 sequence reads: CASSQGGEGNQPQHF. In DNA form, the CDR3 reads TGTGCCAGCAGCCAAGGAGGGGAAGGAAATCAGCCCCAGCATTTT.

V usage is TRBV7-3 and J usage is TRBJ2-3, with TRBD2 identical over 7 bases. V lost 1 base and J lost 14; bases outside the gene matches: 9. CDR1 SGHTA and CDR2 FQGTGA come from the germline V gene. The CDR3 spans 13 residues. CDR3 DNA sequence: TGTGCCAGCAGCTTAAGTCGCCTAGCGGCCCGGTATTTT. Its translation is CASSLSRLAARYF. Full variable domain (outside the CDR3, taken from reference TRBV7-3 and TRBJ2-3): GAGVSQTPSNKVTEKGKYVELRCDPISGHTALYWYRQSLGQGPEFLIYFQGTGAADDSGLPNDRFFAVRPEGSVSTLKIQRTERGDSAVYLCASSLSRLAARYFGPGTRLTVL.

A note on this clone: The same CDR3 can be traced to other DNA sequences in this sample. The chain carries TRBV28 and TRBJ2-7; no clear D gene. CDR1 and CDR2 (germline): MDHEN, SYDVKM. The V gene lost 9 bases and the J gene lost 0 bases, with 6 bases spanning the gap. The CDR3 covers 11 residues. The CDR3 DNA reads as TGTGCCAGTCGGAGCTCCTACGAGCAGTACTTC. Amino acid sequence: CASRSSYEQYF.

The gene calls are TRBV7-9 and TRBJ2-1, with TRBD2 matching 7 bases. CDR1 SEHNR and CDR2 FQNEAQ come from the germline V gene (reference sequence). J gave up 8 bases and V 3 bases, and 13 bases lay outside the gene matches. The CDR3 contains 16 residues. CDR3 region: CASSFPTISGLDEQFF. CDR3 in DNA: TGTGCCAGCAGCTTCCCTACTATTAGCGGGCTCGATGAGCAGTTCTTC.

The chain recombines TRBV5-4 with TRBJ2-2, with D maybe TRBD2 (5 bases). V gave up 4 bases and J gave up 1 base, with 11 bases separating them. Germline V lookup: CDR1 SGHNT, CDR2 YYREEE (reference sequence). CDR3 size: 15 residues. Written as DNA, the CDR3 is TGTGCCAGCAGCCCTCCGGGAAGGAACACCGGGGAGCTGTTTTTT. Translating it yields CASSPPGRNTGELFF.

This chain links TRBV28 with TRBJ1-4, with unresolved D. The CDR3 contains 14 residues. CDR1 and CDR2 (germline): MDHEN, SYDVKM. Trimming took off 6 bases at V and 3 bases at J, with 11 bases between the two ends. Here the CDR3 DNA reads TGTGCCAGCAGCGTCAGGAGGTCTAATGAAAAACTGTTTTTT. This codes for CASSVRRSNEKLFF. Filled out from reference TRBV28 and TRBJ1-4, the complete variable domain reads DVKVTQSSRYLVKRTGEKVFLECVQDMDHENMFWYRQDPGLGLRLIYFSYDVKMKEKGDIPEGYSVSREKKERFSLILESASTNQTSMYLCASSVRRSNEKLFFGSGTQLSVL.

As concerns this clone: The sample carries other DNA sequences with the same CDR3. The rearrangement uses TRBV7-9 and TRBJ2-1; TRBD2 is a possible D gene (6 bases). This CDR3 contains 15 residues. CDR1 and CDR2 (germline): SEHNR, FQNEAQ (reference sequence). The V and J ends lost 1 base and 2 bases respectively, with 9 bases between them. CDR3 in amino acids: CASSLVGSPYNEQFF. The CDR3 nucleotides are TGTGCCAGCAGCTTAGTCGGGAGTCCCTACAATGAGCAGTTCTTC.

For this clone: Other DNA sequences in the sample encode the same CDR3. This sequence joins TRBV27 and TRBJ2-7, with 7 bases aligning to TRBD1. Germline CDR1 is MNHEY and CDR2 is SMNVEV (reference sequence). V lost 3 bases to trimming and J lost 1 base; unmatched junction nucleotides: 0. This CDR3 has 13 residues. This CDR3 reads CASSFRGSYEQYF. In nucleotides, the CDR3 is TGTGCCAGCAGTTTCAGGGGGTCCTACGAGCAGTACTTC.

This chain joins TRBV7-8 and TRBJ1-5; weak D call: TRBD1 (5 bases). Germline-derived CDR1 and CDR2 are SGHVS and FQNEAQ. V lost 5 bases, J lost 0 bases, and 14 bases lay in between. The CDR3 sequence is 16 residues long. For the CDR3, the DNA is TGTGCCAGCAGCCAGGCCATGGGGGTTAGCAATCAGCCCCAGCATTTT. This sequence encodes CASSQAMGVSNQPQHF.

The chain couples TRBV21-1 to TRBJ2-1. TRBV21-1 is noted as a pseudogene. This CDR3 spans 14 amino acids. The CDR3 region is CASSTEGAYNEQFF. In nucleotides, the CDR3 is TGTGCCAGCAGCACGGAAGGCGCCTACAATGAGCAGTTCTTC.

The J gene is TRBJ1-5, the V gene TRBV28, with 9 bases lining up with TRBD1. V lost 3 bases, J lost 7 bases, and 10 bases stayed unmatched. This CDR3 region has 16 residues. Germline assignment: CDR1 MDHEN and CDR2 SYDVKM. CDR3 loop: CASSLGQGRWVQPQHF. The CDR3 bases are TGTGCCAGCAGTTTGGGACAGGGAAGGTGGGTACAGCCCCAGCATTTT.

V gene TRBV28 combines with J gene TRBJ1-5; perhaps TRBD1 as D (6 bases). This CDR3 is built from 15 residues. With 6 bases removed from V and 2 bases from J, the gap between germline ends came to 14 bases. CDR1 is MDHEN, CDR2 SYDVKM, per germline. The CDR3 loop reads CASSPHRVRNQPQHF. For the CDR3, the DNA is TGTGCCAGCAGCCCACACAGGGTTCGCAATCAGCCCCAGCATTTT.

This chain uses TRBV11-3 with TRBJ1-1; D may be TRBD1 (5 bases). This CDR3 is built from 16 residues. Per germline, CDR1 SGHNT and CDR2 YENEEA. V gave up 4 bases and J gave up 3 bases, with 18 bases separating them. This chain's CDR3 is CASSSERRGWYTEAFF. The CDR3 bases are TGTGCCAGCAGCTCCGAACGGCGGGGGTGGTACACTGAAGCTTTCTTT.

CDR3 region: CASSSPTYGQVYGYTF. CDR3 DNA sequence: TGTGCCAGCAGTTCACCGACGTATGGGCAGGTCTATGGCTACACCTTC. This chain links TRBV6-5 with TRBJ1-2, with no clear D. Trimming pared 4 bases from V and 4 bases from J, leaving 19 bases between. Germline values: CDR1 MNHEY, CDR2 SVGAGI. The CDR3 covers 16 residues.

The J gene is TRBJ1-1, the V gene TRBV7-3; weak D call: TRBD1 (5 bases). The V gene's germline CDR1 is SGHTA and CDR2 FQGTGA. CDR3 size: 13 residues. The V and J ends lost 5 bases and 4 bases respectively, with 11 bases between them. CDR3 coding DNA: TGTGCCAGCAGCCAAGGGGAGGGCACTGAAGCTTTCTTT. It codes for CASSQGEGTEAFF.

This clone was picked up one time. The chain has TRBV7-2 and TRBJ2-1, with D maybe TRBD1 (5 bases). The V end lost 1 base, the J end lost 0 bases, and 13 bases lay between the germline ends. This CDR3 is 17 amino acids long. Germline CDR1 SGHTA, CDR2 FQGNSA. CDR3 region: CASSLVVTGNSYNEQFF. As DNA, the CDR3 is TGTGCCAGCAGCTTAGTTGTTACAGGAAACTCCTACAATGAGCAGTTCTTC.

The chain carries TRBV7-2 and TRBJ1-2; a weak D match, TRBD1 (5 bases). There are 15 residues in the CDR3. V shed 5 bases and J shed 4 bases, with 17 bases lying between them. Looked up from germline, CDR1 is SGHTA and CDR2 is FQGNSA. CDR3 protein: CASSAGLPRGYGYTF. The CDR3 nucleotides are TGTGCCAGCAGCGCGGGACTCCCACGGGGCTATGGCTACACCTTC.

This sequence joins TRBV6-1 and TRBJ1-1; the D is unclear. Per the germline V gene, CDR1 is MNHNS and CDR2 is SASEGT. V was trimmed by 2 bases and J by 0 bases, leaving 7 bases between them. CDR3 length: 14 amino acids. The CDR3: CASSEWQMNTEAFF. CDR3 bases: TGTGCCAGCAGTGAATGGCAAATGAACACTGAAGCTTTCTTT.

The chain uses TRBV27 and TRBJ2-7, with TRBD2 matching over 7 bases. Trimming took 6 bases from V and 4 from J; bases not matched to a gene: 12. CDR1 and CDR2 (germline): MNHEY, SMNVEV (reference sequence). The CDR3 totals 15 residues. CDR3 protein: CASRLAGGSDYEQYF. The CDR3 DNA is TGTGCCAGCAGGCTCGCGGGCGGGAGTGATTACGAGCAGTACTTC.

Points on this clone: This sample includes further DNA sequences coding for the same CDR3. The chain combines TRBV5-1 with TRBJ2-5; D gene unclear. Germline values: CDR1 SGHRS, CDR2 YFSETQ. V was pared by 3 bases and J by 2 bases, with 5 bases between. This CDR3 region has 12 residues. CDR3 sequence reads: CASSSQQETQYF. CDR3 nucleotide sequence: TGCGCCAGCAGCTCACAACAAGAGACCCAGTACTTC.

This chain links TRBV5-4 with TRBJ2-3, with D perhaps being TRBD1 or TRBD2 (5 bases each). V was cut by 4 bases and J by 5 bases, with 14 bases left in between. The germline V gene has CDR1 SGHNT and CDR2 YYREEE (reference sequence). The length of the CDR3 is 14 residues. CDR3 coding DNA: TGTGCCAGCAGCGCCGGGACCCGCGGAGATACGCAGTATTTT. Translated: CASSAGTRGDTQYF.